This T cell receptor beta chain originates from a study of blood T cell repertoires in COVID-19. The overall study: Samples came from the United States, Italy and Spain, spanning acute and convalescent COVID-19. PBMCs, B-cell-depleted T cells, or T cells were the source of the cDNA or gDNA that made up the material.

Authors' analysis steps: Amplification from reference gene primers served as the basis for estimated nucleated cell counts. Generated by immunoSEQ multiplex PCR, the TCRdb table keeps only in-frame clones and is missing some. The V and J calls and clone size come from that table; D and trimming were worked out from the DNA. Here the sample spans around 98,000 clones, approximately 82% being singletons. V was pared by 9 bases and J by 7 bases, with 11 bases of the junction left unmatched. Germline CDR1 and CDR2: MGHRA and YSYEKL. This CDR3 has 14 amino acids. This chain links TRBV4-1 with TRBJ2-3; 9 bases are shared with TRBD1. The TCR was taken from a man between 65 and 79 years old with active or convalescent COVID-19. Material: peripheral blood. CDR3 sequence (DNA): TGCGCCAGGGAGGACAGGGGACATGTGAATACGCAGTATTTT. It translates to CAREDRGHVNTQYF.